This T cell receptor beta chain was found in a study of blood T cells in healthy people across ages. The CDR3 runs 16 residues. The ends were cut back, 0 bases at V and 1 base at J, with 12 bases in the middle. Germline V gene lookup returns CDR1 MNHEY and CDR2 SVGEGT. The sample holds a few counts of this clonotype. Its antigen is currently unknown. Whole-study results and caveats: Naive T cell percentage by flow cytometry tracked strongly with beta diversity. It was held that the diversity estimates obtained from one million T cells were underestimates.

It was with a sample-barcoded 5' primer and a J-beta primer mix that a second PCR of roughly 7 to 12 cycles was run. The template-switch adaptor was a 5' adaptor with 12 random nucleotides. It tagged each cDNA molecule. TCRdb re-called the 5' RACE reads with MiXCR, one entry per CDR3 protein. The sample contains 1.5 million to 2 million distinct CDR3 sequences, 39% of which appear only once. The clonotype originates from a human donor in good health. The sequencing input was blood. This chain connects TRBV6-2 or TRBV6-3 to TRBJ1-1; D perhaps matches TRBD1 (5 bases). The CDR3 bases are TGTGCCAGCAGTTACTCTTCCATTGGGGCGAACACTGAAGCTTTCTTT. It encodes CASSYSSIGANTEAFF.